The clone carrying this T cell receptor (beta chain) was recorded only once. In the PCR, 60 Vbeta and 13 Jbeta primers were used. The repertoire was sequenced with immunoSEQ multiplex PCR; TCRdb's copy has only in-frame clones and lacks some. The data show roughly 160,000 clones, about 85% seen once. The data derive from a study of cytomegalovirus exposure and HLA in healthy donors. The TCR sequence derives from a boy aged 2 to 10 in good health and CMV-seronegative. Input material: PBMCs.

The CDR3 DNA reads as TGTGCCAGCAAACGGGGTAACACTGAAGCTTTCTTT. Translating it yields CASKRGNTEAFF. The genes are TRBV2 and TRBJ1-1; D is undetermined. This CDR3 has 12 residues. Germline values: CDR1 SNHLY, CDR2 FYNNEI. Trimming pared 7 bases from V and 2 bases from J, leaving 8 bases between.